The 24 T cell receptor beta chains below come from one sample, sequenced in a study of a mutant IDH1 vaccine in newly diagnosed glioma. TCRdb keeps only in-frame clones here, not all; method: immunoSEQ multiplex PCR. The table shows more than 50,000 clones, with 65% to 90% occurring only once. Specified time point: baseline, week 1 (first vaccination visit). This sample's treatment: pre-vaccination baseline after standard-of-care therapy. This sample comprised PBMCs, obtained from a glioma patient treated with radiotherapy, temozolomide or both. The source is a man younger than 45 with glioma.

The chain has TRBV19 and TRBJ2-2; D gene uncertain. Trimming pared 6 bases from V and 1 base from J, leaving 12 bases between. Germline V gives CDR1 LNHDA, CDR2 SQIVND (reference sequence). There are 15 residues in the CDR3. CDR3 in DNA: TGTGCCAGTAGCCCAATGTTCTTGAACACCGGGGAGCTGTTTTTT. Translation gives CASSPMFLNTGELFF. Full variable domain (remainder filled in from reference TRBV19 and TRBJ2-2): DGGITQSPKYLFRKEGQNVTLSCEQNLNHDAMYWYRQDPGQGLRLIYYSQIVNDFQKGDIAEGYSVSREKKESFPLTVTSAQKNPTAFYLCASSPMFLNTGELFFGEGSRLTVL.

This clone was recorded a few times. CDR3 bases: TGTGCCAGTAGTATTCAGGGGCGGCTTGAAGCTTTCTTT. As protein: CASSIQGRLEAFF. This rearrangement joins TRBV19 to TRBJ1-1; possibly TRBD1 for D (6 bases). Trimming took 3 bases from V and 7 from J, leaving 12 bases between them. Germline loops: CDR1 LNHDA, CDR2 SQIVND (reference sequence). This CDR3 is built from 13 residues.

The chain couples TRBV7-9 to TRBJ2-3; D is ambiguous. V lost 10 bases and J lost 0, with 11 bases in between. The CDR3 covers 13 residues. Germline CDR1 and CDR2: SEHNR and FQNEAQ (reference sequence). The CDR3 DNA reads as TGTGCCAACCGGGCACTCAGCACAGATACGCAGTATTTT. It yields the protein CANRALSTDTQYF. Filled out from reference TRBV7-9 and TRBJ2-3, the complete variable domain reads DTGVSQNPRHKITKRGQNVTFRCDPISEHNRLYWYRQTLGQGPEFLTYFQNEAQLEKSRLLSDRFSAERPKGSFSTLEIQRTEQGDSAMYLCANRALSTDTQYFGPGTRLTVL.

This sequence joins TRBV19 and TRBJ2-1, with 11 bases fitting TRBD2. Trimming at V came to 7 bases and at J to 3 bases, leaving 5 bases not matched to a gene. CDR1 and CDR2 (germline): LNHDA, SQIVND (reference sequence). CDR3 length: 15 residues. The CDR3 reads CASIPTSGNYNEQFF. The DNA for the CDR3 is TGTGCCAGTATCCCGACTAGCGGGAACTACAATGAGCAGTTCTTC.

The genes are TRBV7-9 and TRBJ1-1; TRBD1 matches 8 bases. V lost 5 bases and J lost 1; bases outside the gene matches: 9. Germline V gene sequence: CDR1 SEHNR, CDR2 FQNEAQ (reference sequence). The CDR3 extends over 16 amino acids. CDR3: CASSQDRVFGNTEAFF. In DNA form, the CDR3 reads TGTGCCAGCAGCCAGGACAGGGTGTTCGGGAACACTGAAGCTTTCTTT.

The J gene is TRBJ2-7, the V gene TRBV10-3; TRBD1 matches 8 bases. Germline V gene sequence: CDR1 ENHRY, CDR2 SYGVKD. The CDR3 loop spans 13 amino acids. The J segment lost 5 bases and the V segment lost 6 bases, leaving 6 bases of the junction unmatched. CDR3 sequence: CAIRGQDFDEQYF. In DNA form, the CDR3 reads TGTGCCATCAGGGGACAGGACTTCGACGAGCAGTACTTC.

Points on this clone: A read error may account for a junction end that differs from germline. As DNA, the CDR3 is TGTGCCGGCAGGGGGCGCGGGCTCACTGAAGCTTTCTTT. This codes for CAGRGRGLTEAFF. The chain recombines TRBV2 with TRBJ1-1, with 8 bases aligning to TRBD1. The length of the CDR3 is 13 residues. The V gene's germline CDR1 is SNHLY and CDR2 FYNNEI.

This clone was observed a few times. The chain employs TRBV27 and TRBJ1-1, with TRBD1 matching over 9 bases. Germline CDR1 MNHEY, CDR2 SMNVEV (reference sequence). The CDR3 spans 13 residues. J lost 6 bases, V lost 5 bases, and 4 bases had no gene match. In DNA, the CDR3 is TGTGCCAGCAGTCTACAGGGGGCCTCTGAAGCTTTCTTT. Its protein is CASSLQGASEAFF.

The chain links TRBV29-1 to TRBJ1-4; D is ambiguous. The V end was cut by 5 bases, the J end by 2 bases, with 15 bases between. The germline gives CDR1 SQVTM, CDR2 ANQGSEA. The CDR3 totals 15 residues. CDR3 nucleotides: TGCAGCGTTTCGCGGGGAGGAGGGACTAATGAAAAACTGTTTTTT. Translated: CSVSRGGGTNEKLFF.

The gene calls are TRBV7-9 and TRBJ2-5; D gene unclear. V shed 1 base and J shed 4 bases, with 16 bases lying between them. CDR1 and CDR2 from the germline V gene are SEHNR and FQNEAQ (reference sequence). The CDR3 runs 16 residues. CDR3 coding DNA: TGTGCCAGCAGCTTAGGTGGGCCAGCTGGGCGAGAGACCCAGTACTTC. Its translation is CASSLGGPAGRETQYF.

J is TRBJ2-3 and V is TRBV5-8; D remains ambiguous. CDR1 and CDR2 (germline): SGHTS, YDEGEE. The CDR3 contains 17 residues. The germline V and J ends were trimmed by 3 bases and 0 bases, with 17 bases remaining between them. The CDR3 loop reads CASSYRLMTDSTDTQYF. Here the CDR3 DNA reads TGTGCCAGCAGCTACCGGTTAATGACGGACAGCACAGATACGCAGTATTTT.

This clone was found a few times. The gene calls are TRBV18 and TRBJ1-5; TRBD1 might be the D (6 bases). Trimming took 4 bases from V and 1 from J, leaving 20 bases between them. CDR1 is KGHSH and CDR2 is LQKENI in the germline V gene. The CDR3 is 18 amino acids. CDR3: CASSLCSGGLWSNQPQHF. The CDR3 bases are TGTGCCAGCTCACTTTGCAGCGGGGGGCTTTGGAGCAATCAGCCCCAGCATTTT.

The chain has TRBV30 and TRBJ2-7, with D tentatively TRBD2 (6 bases). V was trimmed by 0 bases and J by 4 bases, leaving 16 bases between them. This CDR3 comprises 15 residues. From germline, CDR1 is GTSNPN and CDR2 SVGIG (reference sequence). The CDR3 DNA reads TGTGCCTGGAGTGTACTGCGCGCACGGGGGTACGAGCAGTACTTC. As protein: CAWSVLRARGYEQYF.

The CDR3, as DNA: TGTGCCAGCAAAAAGGGACAGTCTAATGAAAAACTGTTTTTT. This gives the protein CASKKGQSNEKLFF. The chain carries TRBV6-1 and TRBJ1-4, with 7 bases matching TRBD1. Germline CDR1 is MNHNS and CDR2 is SASEGT. The CDR3 is 14 amino acids. Trimming at V came to 7 bases and at J to 3 bases, leaving 5 bases not matched to a gene.

This clone was found once. The chain employs TRBV10-3 and TRBJ1-4, with D hard to call. CDR3 length equals 14 residues. Trimming stripped 10 bases from V and 3 bases from J, with 15 bases between. CDR1 and CDR2 from the germline V gene are ENHRY and SYGVKD. CDR3 in DNA: TGTGCCAGCCGGGAAGTGGAGTCTAATGAAAAACTGTTTTTT. Protein sequence: CASREVESNEKLFF.

V usage is TRBV5-7 and J usage is TRBJ1-2; D possibly corresponds to TRBD1 (5 bases). TRBV5-7 belongs to the ORF category, with a function that is uncertain. Trimming stripped 3 bases from V and 4 bases from J, with 16 bases between. The CDR3 length is 15 residues. The CDR3 region has the DNA TGTGCCAGCAGCTCAATGGGGACTTCCATCTATGGCTACACCTTC. Its translation is CASSSMGTSIYGYTF.

This rearrangement joins TRBV13 to TRBJ1-1; tentative D call: TRBD1 (5 bases). Germline lookup yields CDR1 PRHDT and CDR2 FYEKMQ (reference sequence). The CDR3 consists of 16 residues. V dropped 6 bases and J dropped 7 bases, with 24 bases sitting between them. The chain's CDR3 is CASSSSYGNRRGEAFF. The CDR3, as DNA: TGTGCCAGCAGTTCCTCTTACGGTAACCGGAGGGGTGAAGCTTTCTTT.

This clone came up once. The rearrangement joins TRBV4-1 to TRBJ1-4; 8 positions agree with TRBD1. This CDR3 has 16 amino acids. The trim removed 1 base at V and 7 bases at J, leaving 8 bases unmatched. Per the germline V gene, CDR1 is MGHRA and CDR2 is YSYEKL. CDR3 region: CASSQGGQGGGEKLFF. CDR3 coding DNA: TGCGCCAGCAGCCAAGGTGGACAGGGAGGGGGTGAAAAACTGTTTTTT.

V and J are TRBV28 and TRBJ1-5; D possibly corresponds to TRBD1 (6 bases). This CDR3 has 15 amino acids. V was clipped by 2 bases and J by 4 bases, with 12 bases between them. Germline lookup yields CDR1 MDHEN and CDR2 SYDVKM. The CDR3 DNA follows: TGTGCCAGCAGTTTAACAGGGAGCCGAAATCAGCCCCAGCATTTT. Amino acid sequence: CASSLTGSRNQPQHF.

The rearrangement uses TRBV7-8 and TRBJ1-6, with D possibly TRBD1 on 6 matching bases. V was pared by 5 bases and J by 6 bases, with 23 bases between. There are 18 residues in the CDR3. Germline V gives CDR1 SGHVS, CDR2 FQNEAQ. The CDR3 DNA reads TGTGCCAGCAGCCGACTCGAACAGGGTTTTAGTTTTAATTCACCCCTCCACTTT. Translating it yields CASSRLEQGFSFNSPLHF.

The chain is built from TRBV5-1 and TRBJ1-1; maybe TRBD1 (5 bases). This CDR3 is 15 amino acids long. CDR1 and CDR2 (germline): SGHRS, YFSETQ. Trimming took 4 bases from V and 1 from J, leaving 14 bases between them. CDR3 DNA: TGCGCCAGCAGCCAACTCGACAGAGCGAACACTGAAGCTTTCTTT. Its translation: CASSQLDRANTEAFF.

V gene TRBV15 combines with J gene TRBJ1-6; D uncertain. Looked up from germline, CDR1 is LNHNV and CDR2 is YYDKDF (reference sequence). The CDR3 runs to 12 residues. V gave up 8 bases and J gave up 8 bases, with 10 bases separating them. The CDR3 nucleotides read TGTGCCACCGCGCGAGGTTATTCACCCCTCCACTTT. It is translated as CATARGYSPLHF.

V is TRBV7-9 and J is TRBJ1-5, with TRBD1 as a possible D gene (6 bases). This CDR3 spans 14 amino acids. Trimming shortened V by 4 bases and J by 1 base, and 8 bases separated the two germline ends. CDR1 and CDR2 (germline): SEHNR, FQNEAQ (reference sequence). The CDR3 spells CASSSDRSNQPQHF. Here the CDR3 DNA reads TGTGCCAGCAGCTCCGACAGGAGCAATCAGCCCCAGCATTTT.

This chain joins TRBV27 and TRBJ2-7, with a tentative D call TRBD1 (5 bases). Looked up from germline, CDR1 is MNHEY and CDR2 is SMNVEV (reference sequence). Trimming left V 5 bases short and J 1 base short, with 6 bases between. CDR3 length: 12 amino acids. CDR3 sequence: CASSAGSYEQYF. Written as DNA, the CDR3 is TGTGCCAGCAGTGCAGGGTCCTACGAGCAGTACTTC.